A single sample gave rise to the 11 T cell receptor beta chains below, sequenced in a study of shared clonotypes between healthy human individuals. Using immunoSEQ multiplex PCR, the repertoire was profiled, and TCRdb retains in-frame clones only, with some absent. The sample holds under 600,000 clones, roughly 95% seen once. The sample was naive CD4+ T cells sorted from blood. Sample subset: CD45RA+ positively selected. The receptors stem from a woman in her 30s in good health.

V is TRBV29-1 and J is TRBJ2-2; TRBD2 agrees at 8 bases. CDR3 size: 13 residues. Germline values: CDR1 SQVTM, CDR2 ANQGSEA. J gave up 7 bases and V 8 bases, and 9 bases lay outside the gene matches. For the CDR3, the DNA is TGCAGCACACGACGGGAGGGCGACGGGGAGCTGTTTTTT. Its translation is CSTRREGDGELFF.

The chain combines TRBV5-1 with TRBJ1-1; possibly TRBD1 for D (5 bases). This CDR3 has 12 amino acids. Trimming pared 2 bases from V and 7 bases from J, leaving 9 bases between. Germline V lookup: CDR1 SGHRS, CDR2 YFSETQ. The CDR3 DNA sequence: TGCGCCAGCAGCTTAGTTAGGGGTGAAGCTTTCTTT. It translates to CASSLVRGEAFF.

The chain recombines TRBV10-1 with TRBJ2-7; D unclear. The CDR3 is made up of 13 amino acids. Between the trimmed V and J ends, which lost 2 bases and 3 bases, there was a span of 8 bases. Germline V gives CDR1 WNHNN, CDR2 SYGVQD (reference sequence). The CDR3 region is CASSEQDGYEQYF. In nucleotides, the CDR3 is TGCGCCAGCAGTGAGCAGGACGGCTACGAGCAGTACTTC.

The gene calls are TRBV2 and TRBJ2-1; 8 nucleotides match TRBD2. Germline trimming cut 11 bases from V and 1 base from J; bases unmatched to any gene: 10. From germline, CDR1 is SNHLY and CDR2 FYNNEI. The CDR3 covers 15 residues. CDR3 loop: CASTRSGSSYNEQFF. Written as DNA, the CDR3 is TGTGCCTCCACAAGAAGCGGGAGTTCCTACAATGAGCAGTTCTTC. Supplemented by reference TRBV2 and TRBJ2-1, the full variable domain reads EPEVTQTPSHQVTQMGQEVILRCVPISNHLYFYWYRQILGQKVEFLVSFYNNEISEKSEIFDDQFSVERPDGSNFTLKIRSTKLEDSAMYFCASTRSGSSYNEQFFGPGTRLTVL.

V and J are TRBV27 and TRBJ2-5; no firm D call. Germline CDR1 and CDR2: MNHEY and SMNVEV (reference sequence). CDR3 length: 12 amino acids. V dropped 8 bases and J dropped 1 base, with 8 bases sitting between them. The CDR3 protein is CASRGPQETQYF. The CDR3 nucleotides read TGTGCCAGCCGTGGACCCCAAGAGACCCAGTACTTC.

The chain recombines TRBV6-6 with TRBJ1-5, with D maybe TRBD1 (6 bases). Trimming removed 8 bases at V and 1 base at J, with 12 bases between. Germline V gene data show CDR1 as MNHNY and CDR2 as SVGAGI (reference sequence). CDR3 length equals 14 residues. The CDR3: CASGPGQSNQPQHF. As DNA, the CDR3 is TGTGCCAGCGGCCCGGGACAAAGCAATCAGCCCCAGCATTTT.

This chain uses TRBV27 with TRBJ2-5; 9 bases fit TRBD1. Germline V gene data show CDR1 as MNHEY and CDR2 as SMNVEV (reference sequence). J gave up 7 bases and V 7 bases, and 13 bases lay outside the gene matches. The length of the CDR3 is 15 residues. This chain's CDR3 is CASTTSRDRVSTQYF. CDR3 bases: TGTGCCAGCACCACCTCCCGGGACAGGGTGTCGACCCAGTACTTC.

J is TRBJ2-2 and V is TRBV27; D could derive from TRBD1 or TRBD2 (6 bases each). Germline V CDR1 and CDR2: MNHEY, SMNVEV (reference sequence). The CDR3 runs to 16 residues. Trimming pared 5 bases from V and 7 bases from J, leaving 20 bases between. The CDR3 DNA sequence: TGTGCCAGCAGTGACCCGGGGGCAGGGGCAGGCGGGGAGCTGTTTTTT. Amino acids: CASSDPGAGAGGELFF.

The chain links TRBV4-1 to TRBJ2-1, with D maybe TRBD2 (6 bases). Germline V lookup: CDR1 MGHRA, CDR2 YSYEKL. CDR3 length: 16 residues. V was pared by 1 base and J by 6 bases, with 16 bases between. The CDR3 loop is CASSQVGSGASNEQFF. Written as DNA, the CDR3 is TGCGCCAGCAGCCAAGTGGGTAGCGGAGCTTCCAATGAGCAGTTCTTC.

CDR3 sequence: CSASRDVGYTF. CDR3 bases: TGCAGTGCTAGTCGGGATGTTGGCTACACCTTC. The V call is TRBV20-1, the J call TRBJ1-2, with D unresolved. The CDR3 runs to 11 residues. Trimming shortened V by 3 bases and J by 7 bases, and 9 bases separated the two germline ends. Germline V gives CDR1 DFQATT, CDR2 SNEGSKA (reference sequence).

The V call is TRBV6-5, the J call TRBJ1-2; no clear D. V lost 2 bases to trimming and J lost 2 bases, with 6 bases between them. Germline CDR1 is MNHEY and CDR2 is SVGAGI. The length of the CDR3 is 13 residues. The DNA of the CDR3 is TGTGCCAGCAGTTACAACGGGAACTATGGCTACACCTTC. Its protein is CASSYNGNYGYTF.